This T cell receptor beta chain originates from a study of T cells in Graves' hyperthyroidism and ophthalmopathy (dated by TCRdb to about 2019). For the study in its entirety: Peripheral blood was sampled at the time of initial diagnosis, prior to any treatment. A discovery cohort of about 95 patients, approximately 45 with Graves' ophthalmopathy and approximately 57 with stable Graves' hyperthyroidism, was used to find distinguishing TCR V-J signatures. Prospective prediction of ophthalmopathy was tested in an independent validation cohort of some 19 hyperthyroidism patients and approximately 17 patients who later progressed to ophthalmopathy. The approximately 97 discovery patients were randomly divided into training and test sets at a 7:3 ratio. Thyroid tissue and blood T-cell repertoires from about six Graves' hyperthyroidism patients were also compared in the study. Once sampling was done, hyperthyroidism patients were given methimazole at a starting dose of 30 mg daily, whereas ophthalmopathy patients were given high-dose intravenous methylprednisolone. TCR Vbeta CDR3 sequencing of roughly 140 peripheral blood samples (fewer than 45 ophthalmopathy, 70 to 85 hyperthyroidism and about 17 progressor patients) is reported in the paper.

According to the germline V gene, CDR1 reads SGHDN and CDR2 reads FVKESK. Germline trimming amounts to 1 base on V and 6 bases on J, with 11 as the count of junction bases outside the gene matches. The CDR3 runs 17 amino acids, cysteine and phenylalanine included. Just the 51-base CDR3 DNA is kept, in frame starting at base 1. Remarks on this clonotype: This receptor's antigen is unknown. Nothing much larger sits one base from this clone, and base qualities are not available.

Hyperthyroidism patients were newly diagnosed, with disease duration under 2 months, and aged 18 to 65 years. The study excluded patients with uncontrolled infections, other autoimmune diseases, pregnancy or lactation. Clinical symptoms, serum thyroxine and TRAb, thyroid ultrasound, and orbital computed tomography formed the basis for the diagnoses. Blood from progressor patients was collected at the time of first diagnosis with hyperthyroidism, before any ophthalmopathy symptoms had appeared. PBMCs were separated from approximately 10 ml of fresh peripheral blood using Ficoll-Paque density gradient centrifugation. Progressor patients were defined as those initially diagnosed with Graves' hyperthyroidism in whom ophthalmopathy developed during follow-up. Total RNA was extracted with Trizol reagent, and quality was checked on an Agilent 2100 Bioanalyzer. Points the paper makes about the study in general: A model built on a 13 V-J signature distinguished ophthalmopathy from stable hyperthyroidism, reaching over 85% sensitivity and under 84% specificity in cross-validation and 80%/75% in testing. During validation, the model predicted progression to ophthalmopathy a median of around 6 months ahead of onset, with more than 60% sensitivity and 72% to 85% specificity. Sample size was not statistically predetermined, and blinding of investigators to group allocation was not performed. Most expanded thyroid clonotypes (frequency above 0.001) were also detected in blood, suggesting blood repertoires may reflect thyroid immune responses.

The TCR beta CDR3 regions were amplified from the RNA transcripts. For the first round of RT-PCR on the TCR CDR3, the HTBI primer set was used together with the Qiagen OneStep RT-PCR kit. The libraries were constructed in a second round of multiplex PCR and then size-selected and purified. Sequencing of the libraries was done on an Illumina HiSeq2000 using paired-end 100 bp reads. In the source study's methods: SOAPnuke was used to process the raw data, with reads discarded if the reads contained adapters or uncalled bases, had a mean Phred below 15, or lacked an exact constant-primer or identifier match. COPE v1.2.5 was used to merge the high-quality paired reads, and each unique nucleotide sequence was defined as a clonotype. MiTCR v1.1 was used to align clonotypes to the IMGT TRBV, TRBD and TRBJ reference segments. Only V-J combinations with frequency above 0.0001, covering 99% to 99.2% of repertoires, were analysed. The TCS score was defined as the ratio of F50 (clonal expansion) to E x V (chaos), calculated using BLOSUM62-based TCRdist between CDR3 peptides within each V-J. Welch's t-statistics and random forest reduced around 520 V-J features to under 15, which were used in a naive Bayes classifier (R e1071). The public reads were quality trimmed at Q25 with fastp and then assembled into clones with MiXCR by TCRdb, keeping productive beta chains. CDR3 protein sequences are deduplicated, and each keeps its most common genes and DNA. Here the V and J calls rest on TCRdb's processing, not on the authors' analysis. Recorded for this sample are 250,000 or so distinct CDR3 sequences; nearly 15% of them occurred a single time. Roughly 31% of the sample is taken by the ten largest.

This receptor was identified in a woman aged 45 to 65 with Graves' hyperthyroidism that later progressed to Graves' ophthalmopathy. The rearranged segments are TRBV14 and TRBJ1-4, with 7 junctional bases fitting TRBD1. Sample: blood. The nucleotide sequence is TGTGCCAGCAGCCAAGCGACCGGAGGGGGCGTATATGAAAAACTGTTTTTT. This encodes CASSQATGGGVYEKLFF. The CDR3 plus the reference TRBV14 and TRBJ1-4 genes for the other parts give the full variable domain: EAGVTQFPSHSVIEKGQTVTLRCDPISGHDNLYWYRRVMGKEIKFLLHFVKESKQDESGMPNNRFLAERTGGTYSTLKVQPAELEDSGVYFCASSQATGGGVYEKLFFGSGTQLSVL.